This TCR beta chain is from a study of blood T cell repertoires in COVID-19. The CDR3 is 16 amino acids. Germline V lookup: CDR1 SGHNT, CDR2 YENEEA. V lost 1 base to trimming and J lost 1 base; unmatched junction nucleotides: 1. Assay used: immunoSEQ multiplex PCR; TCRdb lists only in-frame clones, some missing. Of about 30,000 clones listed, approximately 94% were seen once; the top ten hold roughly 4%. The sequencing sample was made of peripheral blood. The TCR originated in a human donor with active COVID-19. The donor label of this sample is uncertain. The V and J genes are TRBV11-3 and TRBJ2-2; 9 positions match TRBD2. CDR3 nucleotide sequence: TGTGCCAGCAGCTTAGGACTAGCGGAGAACACCGGGGAGCTGTTTTTT. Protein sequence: CASSLGLAENTGELFF.